This TCR beta chain was identified in a study of blood T cell repertoires in COVID-19. On the study more broadly: Spain, Italy and the United States supplied samples that represented acute and convalescent COVID-19. T cells, B-cell-depleted T cells, or PBMCs provided the cDNA or gDNA that served as material.

The V gene lost 2 bases and the J gene lost 6 bases, with 14 bases spanning the gap. Per the germline V gene, CDR1 is SGHRS and CDR2 is YFSETQ. The length of the CDR3 is 15 residues. Under the authors' procedure: Researchers report that nucleated cell counts were estimated from reference gene primer amplification. The protocol was immunoSEQ multiplex PCR, while the TCRdb copy is restricted to in-frame clones and leaves out a portion. Clonal size and the V and J genes are those of that table, whereas D and trimming came from the DNA. The sample lists about 170,000 clones, roughly 82% occurring once. Seattle's enrolled individuals joined amid active infection and were then monitored longitudinally.

Sequenced: peripheral blood. The chain has TRBV5-1 and TRBJ1-4, with D tentatively TRBD1 (6 bases). The source of this sequence is a woman between 40 and 55 years old with COVID-19, enrolled during active disease. The CDR3 nucleotides are TGCGCCAGCAGCTTAGGACAGTCAGGGTATGAAAAACTGTTTTTT. Translation gives CASSLGQSGYEKLFF. The full variable domain, completed using reference TRBV5-1 and TRBJ1-4, is KAGVTQTPRYLIKTRGQQVTLSCSPISGHRSVSWYQQTPGQGLQFLFEYFSETQRNKGNFPGRFSGRQFSNSRSEMNVSTLELGDSALYLCASSLGQSGYEKLFFGSGTQLSVL.